This T cell receptor beta chain was retrieved from a study of blood T cell repertoires in COVID-19. About the research overall: The analysed material was cDNA or gDNA that came from T cells, B-cell-depleted T cells, or PBMCs.

Cohort allocation depended upon clinical history that participants reported. Original processing methods: By means of reference gene primer amplification, nucleated cell counts were estimated. Produced via immunoSEQ multiplex PCR; TCRdb's table is partial and in-frame only. D and trimming come from the DNA, and the V and J calls and clone size come from that table. The repertoire holds about 150,000 clones, with about 82% as singletons. CDR1 is LNHDA and CDR2 is SQIVND in the germline V gene (reference sequence). The CDR3 spans 15 residues. The germline V and J ends were trimmed by 6 bases and 0 bases, with 15 bases remaining between them.

Sequenced input: PBMCs or T cells enriched from blood (not recorded which). The TCR was taken from a woman between 40 and 55 years old who had recovered from COVID-19. V gene TRBV19 combines with J gene TRBJ2-7; D is unclear. The CDR3, as DNA: TGTGCCAGTAGCCCCAGTTTGGGCAGCTCCTACGAGCAGTACTTC. Encoded protein: CASSPSLGSSYEQYF.